This T cell receptor (beta chain) was captured in a study of cytomegalovirus exposure and HLA in healthy donors (dated by TCRdb to 2017 to 2019). The study in broad terms: According to an earlier analysis of around 600 of the donors, about 170 million T cells yielded 117 million unique TCR beta sequences and about 280 Gb of sequence data. An early release covering 500 to 750 HLA-typed donors comprised about 310 gigabases of sequencing data and 85 million or so unique TCR sequences. To decide whether each TCR beta V gene segment behaved as functional or pseudogenic, an earlier analysis of 587 of the donors relied on high-throughput TCR beta sequencing. Every repertoire in the discovery cohort had been generated on one and the same sequencing platform. The number of typed donors differed by locus: roughly 629-640 for A, B, C, DRB1 and DQB1; about 520 for DQA1; fewer than 610 for DPA1; and some 470 for DPB1. In a later analysis, previously published TCR beta repertoires from roughly 710 donors were re-analyzed and high-resolution HLA genotyping was added so that TCR occurrence patterns could be studied. Genome-wide SNP genotypes for about three fifths of the 666 donors were used in a later genetic analysis, which treated that subset as a discovery cohort. The study aimed to test whether signatures of past pathogen exposure could be identified by cataloging public T cell receptors. Using immunosequencing, the study profiled T cell repertoires from fewer than 700 subjects and related those repertoires to cytomegalovirus serostatus. Among some 400 genotyped donors of the cohort, an average of approximately 220,000 unique TCR beta nucleotide sequences was sequenced per donor, of which about 19% were non-productive. High-throughput TCR immunosequencing, statistical association of individual TCRs with disease status, and machine learning were combined to predict cytomegalovirus infection status. Rather than using new phenotypic data, the later analysis identified candidate immune exposures from TCR beta sequences and from how often those sequences occurred across donors. Roughly five DR-DQ haplotypes were treated as single units for association and clustering because of strong linkage in the cohort. The genetic ancestry cluster associated with self-reported Caucasian donors included about 84% of the 300 to 400 genotyped donors. In addition to the first cohort of 650 to 800 subjects, a separate validation cohort of 120 different subjects was used. Class I and class II HLA loci were covered by the typing at four-digit resolution. Donor age, sex, ethnicity and CMV serostatus were compiled together with the repertoire data. Study-level results and caveats: In a later analysis, TCR association rates were found to vary across HLA loci, with the most associated TCRs seen for DRB1 alleles and the fewest for HLA-C alleles. In a later genetic analysis, fewer N-insertions in productive TCRs were reported among donors in an Asian-associated ancestry cluster than the roughly 670-donor mean. Across donors, most TCR sequences were observed very rarely, whereas some public TCRs were present in many individuals. A cluster of highly shared sequence variants was judged likely to be a technical artifact of the sequencing pipeline. Linkage disequilibrium might explain the correlated functional status among segregating V segments, but an unknown experimental factor could not be excluded. In a later analysis, HLA-associated TCR beta chains were found to be more clonally expanded and to have lower generation probabilities than equally common non-associated chains. An association between a missense DCLRE1C variant and V-gene and J-gene trimming of TCR beta chains was found in a later genetic analysis and replicated in an independent cohort. Immune exposure information for the cohort was limited to CMV serostatus. In vitro tests confirmed that a few of the cytomegalovirus-associated TCR beta chains recognize cytomegalovirus antigens. According to a later analysis, most CMV-associated TCR beta chains appeared to be HLA-restricted, and the HLA associations seemed to be driven largely by CMV exposure. Because counts were too low, 15 to 20 rarely observed V segments, including chromosome 9 orphons, were excluded from the earlier analysis of fewer than 650 of the donors. When HLA alleles, especially DR and DQ, strongly co-occurred, attributing TCR associations to individual alleles was difficult. This cohort had only TCR beta chains sequenced, and the lack of alpha or paired-chain data limited which features could be detected. The presence/absence analyses assumed that sequencing depth was roughly uniform across donors, and that assumption may not be true. According to a later analysis, parvovirus B19, influenza, CMV and Epstein-Barr virus appeared linked to several top co-occurrence clusters. It was suggested by the authors that the approach could potentially be generalized to other disease states and immunological phenotypes. A further reported finding was that TCR beta sequences accurately predicted the HLA-A and HLA-B alleles for most subjects in the first cohort. In the study, approximately 150 TCR beta chains were listed as associated with cytomegalovirus. Because HLA typing was missing for some donors at each locus, association tests included only the typed subset. In both the original and validation cohorts, the classifier was reported to diagnose cytomegalovirus status with high specificity and sensitivity. An earlier analysis of some 560 of the donors showed that most TCR beta V segments appeared in productive rearrangements either about 90% or about 30% of the time, which broadly matched IMGT annotations. Specific HLA alleles were associated with about 17,000 TCR beta sequences at a false discovery rate of 0.05 in a later analysis.

Libraries came from the immunoSEQ multiplex PCR assay. A mixture of 60 forward primers for TCR Vbeta segments and 13 reverse primers for TCR Jbeta segments was used in the multiplex PCR. A multiplex PCR assay on genomic DNA amplified the CDR3 region of rearranged TCR beta genes. On the Illumina HiSeq System, the amplified TCR beta libraries were sequenced as 87-base-pair reads. Turning to the authors' computational methods: Across the 670 or so repertoires, a later analysis counted approximately 83 million unique TCR beta chains, approximately 12 million of which were shared by at least two donors. To remove PCR and sequencing errors, raw reads were error-corrected and collapsed into unique sequences using a nearest-neighbor algorithm that merged closely related sequences. CDR3 sequences were aligned to IMGT reference sequences to assign V, D and J gene segments. For a sequence to be retained, a match of at least six nucleotides to both a V gene segment and a J gene segment was required. A rearrangement counted as productive if the CDR3 had no stop codons and remained in frame with V and J, and every other rearrangement counted as non-productive. Following IMGT convention, CDR3 was defined as the stretch from the second conserved V-encoded cysteine to the conserved J-encoded phenylalanine. The earlier analysis of about 500 of the donors excluded sequences that lacked an unambiguous match to a single V gene segment. In an earlier analysis of 500 to 750 of the donors, V segments were called functional above 56.7% productive rearrangements and were called segregating when the between-donor standard deviation exceeded 5%. A statistical classification framework was built to diagnose cytomegalovirus status from the catalog of TCR beta chain sequences. A later analysis assigned V and J genes by comparing TCR nucleotide sequences with IMGT/GENE-DB human TR gene sequences. Using the TCRdist pipeline, a later analysis assigned CDR3 sequences along with most-parsimonious VDJ recombination scenarios. In a later analysis, every TCR beta chain was defined by the combination of its CDR3 amino acid sequence and its V-gene family, and reads without a unique V-gene family were dropped. As a way to deal with suspected cross-contamination and a sequencing artifact, a later analysis dropped approximately 590 nucleotide sequences that were highly shared and had low generation probability. In a later analysis, a clonal expansion index for each public chain was calculated from normalized within-repertoire ranks of inferred template counts. In a later analysis, generation probabilities were computed with a VDJ recombination model fitted to out-of-frame rearrangements, and the resulting probabilities were checked against IGoR. A later analysis scored TCR-TCR, TCR-HLA and TCR-CMV co-occurrence with hypergeometric tests, applying a repertoire-size bias correction to TCR pairs. In a later analysis, false discovery rates were estimated by permuting HLA or CMV assignments 20 times. In a later analysis, co-occurring TCRs were grouped with DBSCAN, and TCRdist sequence similarity was added when clustering was performed within HLA-allele-positive subsets. Co-occurrence clustering excluded repertoires with fewer than 30,000 or more than 120,000 public chains, plus five with anomalous nucleotide sharing. Held by TCRdb, this immuneACCESS table contains in-frame sequences only and omits some clones. Under half of the omission traces to an unresolved V gene where checked; the cause of the rest is unknown. D and trimming were read from the DNA, whereas the V and J calls and clone size are those reported in that table. The sample yields some 190,000 clones; around 82% were counted once. In total, the top ten clones hold roughly an eighth of the sample.

The cohort comprised more than 550 healthy bone marrow donors. Cohort members were all nominally healthy when sampled, although unrecorded immune exposures were likely present. The donor was CMV seropositive and belonged to the group of over 250 seropositive cohort members. A peripheral blood sample was collected from each donor, and TCR beta sequencing was performed on peripheral blood mononuclear cells. Genomic DNA extraction from the blood cell samples was performed with the Qiagen DNeasy Blood Extraction Kit. This clone was found a few times. What this receptor recognizes is not known. Per-base quality was not reported, and no clone a single base away is much larger than it. This TCR derives from a woman in her twenties or thirties in good health and CMV-seropositive. Sequencing was performed on PBMCs.

The DNA sequence reads TGCAGCGTTTTTGGGGGCGCGGTGAACACTGAAGCTTTCTTT. The translation is CSVFGGAVNTEAFF. Recombination linked TRBV29-1 to TRBJ1-1; the D region possibly corresponds to TRBD1 (6 bases align). The V and J ends are trimmed by 5 bases and 0 bases, leaving 13 bases between them. The CDR3 measures 14 amino acids from cysteine to phenylalanine. The entry retains the CDR3 DNA only, 42 bases that are in frame from base 1. CDR1 and CDR2 are drawn from the germline V gene: SQVTM, ANQGSEA.